This T cell receptor beta chain was recovered during a study of shared clonotypes between healthy human individuals. The study, taken as a whole, reports: A small donor pool kept down the genetic and exposure-history diversity that was represented. Naive subsets, compared against memory subsets, generally had larger estimated richness values. Clonotype sharing across a few donors was observed for around 5% of naive CD4 clonotypes.

The CDR3 consists of 13 residues. The V gene's germline CDR1 is SGHNT and CDR2 YYREEE (reference sequence). The V end lost 4 bases, the J end lost 1 base, and 8 bases lay between the germline ends. The protocol was immunoSEQ multiplex PCR, while the TCRdb copy is restricted to in-frame clones and leaves out a portion. The repertoire holds about 92,000 clones, with 68% as singletons. Healthy and HIV-negative, the adult donors had no recent acute infections or vaccinations. Notes on this clone: Its antigen remains unidentified.

J is TRBJ1-1 and V is TRBV5-4; D is unresolved. The source material was memory CD8+ T cells sorted from blood. The subset: CD45RO+ cells pooled with CCR7-negative TemRA cells. This receptor was obtained from a man aged 30-40 years in good health. The CDR3 DNA sequence: TGTGCCAGCAGCACCATCAAGAACACTGAAGCTTTCTTT. Its protein is CASSTIKNTEAFF.